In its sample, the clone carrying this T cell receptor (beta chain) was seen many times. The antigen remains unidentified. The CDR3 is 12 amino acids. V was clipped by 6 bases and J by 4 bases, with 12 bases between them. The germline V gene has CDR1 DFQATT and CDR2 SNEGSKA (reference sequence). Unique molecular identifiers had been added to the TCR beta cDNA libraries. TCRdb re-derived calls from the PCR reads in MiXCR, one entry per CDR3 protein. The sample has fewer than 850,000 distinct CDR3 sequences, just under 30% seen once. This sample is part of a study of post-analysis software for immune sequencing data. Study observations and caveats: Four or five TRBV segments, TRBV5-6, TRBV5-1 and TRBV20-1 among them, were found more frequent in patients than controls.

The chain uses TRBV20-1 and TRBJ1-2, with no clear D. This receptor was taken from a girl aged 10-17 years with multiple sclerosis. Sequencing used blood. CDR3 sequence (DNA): TGCAGTGCCCGGGAGGGCGTCTATGGCTACACCTTC. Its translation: CSAREGVYGYTF.